This T cell receptor beta chain came from a study of vaccination and CD4 T cells after COVID-19. As for the study in general: Median time from COVID diagnosis to post-COVID sampling was over 85 days (35 to 161). Study-wide results and caveats: Spike mono-reactivity was shown by 304 of 307 vaccine-specific clones in convalescent patients.

An Oncomine TCR Beta short-read assay was used to sequence the DNA from cultured CD4+ T cells. In this case, cultured CD4+ T cells provided the extracted genomic DNA. TCRdb itself ran the PCR reads through MiXCR, one entry per CDR3 protein. In the table there are about 9,600 distinct CDR3 sequences, 25% to 35% of which are singletons. J gave up 6 bases and V 0 bases, and 10 bases lay outside the gene matches. Germline V gene lookup returns CDR1 KGHSH and CDR2 LQKENI. The CDR3 runs 17 residues. This clonotype has a handful of counts. Its antigen is still unknown. Treatment in this sample: 10-day PBMC culture with coronavirus spike peptide pools or control peptides (ViraFEST assay). Ahead of the COVID-19 pandemic (2011-2018), the CD4+ T cells of the unexposed donor were collected. With around 9.2 ug/ml peptide pools and approximately 10 IU/ml IL-2, PBMCs were cultured at some 2.2 million per well.

This chain connects TRBV18 to TRBJ2-7; 11 bases match TRBD2. This receptor was obtained from a human donor in good health. The sequencing sample was made of CD4+ T cells from blood, cultured in vitro. This chain's CDR3 is CASSPPIAGGHSGEQYF. DNA for the CDR3: TGTGCCAGCTCACCACCGATAGCGGGAGGGCATAGTGGCGAGCAGTACTTC.